This is a list of T cell receptor beta chains from one sample in a study of shared clonotypes between healthy human individuals. Generated by immunoSEQ multiplex PCR, the TCRdb table keeps only in-frame clones and is missing some. The data contain some 1 million clones, roughly 80% of them seen just once; the ten biggest clones take up approximately 1.5%. The sequenced material came from memory CD4+ T cells sorted from blood. The receptor source for this set is a man aged 18 to 29 in good health. Both conserved end residues are part of each CDR3. Fields, in order: clone size, J gene, D gene, V gene, CDR3 DNA, CDR3 protein. D genes are given only for firm matches. A clone size is listed for some rows: how often the clone was seen (once, few, many), or a class if it is expanded.

>.|TRBJ1-1|.|TRBV6-1
TGTGCCAGCAGTGAGGCAGGTCTAAACACTGAAGCTTTCTTT
CASSEAGLNTEAFF
>.|TRBJ1-5|.|TRBV19
TGTGCCAGTAGAACCGTGGGGCCATATAGCAATCAGCCCCAGCATTTT
CASRTVGPYSNQPQHF
>.|TRBJ1-4|.|TRBV28
TGTGCCAGCAGTAAACAGGGAAACAATGAAAAACTGTTTTTT
CASSKQGNNEKLFF
>.|TRBJ1-1|TRBD1|TRBV5-6
TGTGCCAGCAGCGCCGACAGGGGCACTGAAGCTTTCTTT
CASSADRGTEAFF
>.|TRBJ2-7|.|TRBV5-8
TGTGCCAGCAGCCGAGGGGGGCTCGAGCAGTACTTC
CASSRGGLEQYF
>.|TRBJ1-1|.|TRBV6-5
TGTGCCAGCAGTTACTCGACGTCGAACACTGAAGCTTTCTTT
CASSYSTSNTEAFF
>.|TRBJ1-6|TRBD1|TRBV5-1
TGCGCCAGCAGCTCGGGACAGGGTGATAATTCACCCCTCCACTTT
CASSSGQGDNSPLHF
>.|TRBJ2-3|.|TRBV7-9
TGTGCCAGCAGCTATCCGGGCCGCCAACGCACAGATACGCAGTATTTT
CASSYPGRQRTDTQYF
>few|TRBJ1-2|.|TRBV6-6
TGTGCCAGCGGTCCGGACCCTAACTATGGCTACACCTTC
CASGPDPNYGYTF
>once|TRBJ1-3|.|TRBV7-8
TGTGCCAGCAGCGTAGGGGCGGGGTCGGGCGGAAACACCATATATTTT
CASSVGAGSGGNTIYF
>.|TRBJ1-5|TRBD1|TRBV10-2
TGCGCCAGCCGACGGACAGGGGGCCTGGTATTCCAGCCCCAGCATTTT
CASRRTGGLVFQPQHF
>.|TRBJ2-3|TRBD1|TRBV5-4
TGTGCCAGCAGCACAAGGACAGGCGTCACAGATACGCAGTATTTT
CASSTRTGVTDTQYF
>.|TRBJ2-7|.|TRBV5-6
TGTGCCAGCAGCTTTCCAGCGGCCTACGAGCAGTACTTC
CASSFPAAYEQYF
>.|TRBJ2-7|.|TRBV21-1
TGTGCCAGCAGCAGACATCTAGCGGGAGAGGGCGAGCAGTACTTC
CASSRHLAGEGEQYF
>.|TRBJ2-3|TRBD2|TRBV10-3
TGTGCCATCAGTGTAATCTCCCTAGCGGGAGACACAGATACGCAGTATTTT
CAISVISLAGDTDTQYF
>few|TRBJ2-3|TRBD2|TRBV10-2
TGCGCCAGCACGGCTAGCGGGACTCTGAGTACGCAGTATTTT
CASTASGTLSTQYF
>few|TRBJ2-2|.|TRBV7-3
TGTGCCAGCAGTCCCTCCGGGAACACCGGGGAGCTGTTTTTT
CASSPSGNTGELFF
>.|TRBJ2-2|.|TRBV7-6
TGTGCCAGCAGCTTAGACAGGTCCGGCGGGGAGCTGTTTTTT
CASSLDRSGGELFF
>once|TRBJ2-3|TRBD1|TRBV19
TGTGCCAGTATCTTACCCGGGACAGGGATTAGAGATACGCAGTATTTT
CASILPGTGIRDTQYF
>.|TRBJ2-7|TRBD2|TRBV16
TGTGCCAGCAGCCAAGGCCTAGCGGGGAGCTCCTACGAGCAGTACTTC
CASSQGLAGSSYEQYF